These T cell receptor beta chains were read from a single sample in a study of Graves' ophthalmopathy and Graves' hyperthyroidism. TCRdb re-derived calls from the multiplex PCR reads in MiXCR, one entry per CDR3 protein. The sample has about 170,000 distinct CDR3 sequences; less than 45% are singletons. Sequenced: peripheral blood. The receptor source for this set is a woman in her thirties or forties with Graves' ophthalmopathy. Each CDR3 is given with its conserved first and last residue. The D gene is left open where the match is weak. Size is omitted from some rows. Given values are once, few, many or a class for expanded clones.

d_call	v_call	clone_size	j_call	cdr3_aa	cdr3_nt
TRBD2	TRBV2	many	TRBJ2-7	CASRATSGGLDEQYF	TGTGCCAGCAGAGCTACTAGCGGGGGGTTGGACGAGCAGTACTTC
-	TRBV6-4	many	TRBJ1-2	CASRPGQEHYLNYGYTF	TGTGCCAGCAGACCGGGACAAGAGCATTATTTAAACTATGGCTACACCTTC
-	TRBV28	-	TRBJ1-2	CASRPQRNYGYTF	TGTGCCAGCAGACCACAGAGAAACTATGGCTACACCTTC
-	TRBV6-2/TRBV6-3	-	TRBJ1-1	CASSYGPPSTEAFF	TGTGCCAGCAGTTACGGACCCCCGAGCACTGAAGCTTTCTTT
-	TRBV7-2	many	TRBJ1-1	CASSLDPGSEAFF	TGTGCCAGCAGCTTAGACCCAGGGTCTGAAGCTTTCTTT
-	TRBV2	many	TRBJ1-5	CASSEARRDNQPQHF	TGTGCCAGCAGTGAGGCCCGGAGGGACAATCAGCCCCAGCATTTT
-	TRBV6-2/TRBV6-3	many	TRBJ1-2	CASSYSIAGVGYTF	TGTGCCAGCAGTTACTCGATCGCAGGGGTCGGCTACACCTTC
-	TRBV12-3/TRBV12-4	many	TRBJ2-7	CASSLGQPYEQYF	TGTGCCAGCAGTTTAGGGCAACCTTACGAGCAGTACTTC
TRBD1	TRBV20-1	-	TRBJ2-5	CSAGREGATSWGSYF	TGCAGTGCTGGAAGAGAGGGGGCCACCTCATGGGGATCCTACTTC
-	TRBV24-1	-	TRBJ1-1	CATSGPGREAFF	TGTGCCACCAGTGGTCCGGGACGGGAAGCTTTCTTT
-	TRBV28	many	TRBJ1-2	CASIGLWIYGYTF	TGTGCCAGCATCGGACTTTGGATCTATGGCTACACCTTC
-	TRBV25-1	many	TRBJ2-7	CASSRRGAEKAEQYF	TGTGCCAGCAGCAGGCGCGGGGCAGAAAAGGCCGAGCAGTACTTC
-	TRBV28	-	TRBJ1-2	CASSLERRSKDYGYTF	TGTGCCAGCAGTTTAGAGCGCAGGAGTAAAGACTATGGCTACACCTTC
-	TRBV12-3/TRBV12-4	-	TRBJ1-1	CASSPGGREAFF	TGTGCCAGCAGCCCTGGGGGGCGTGAAGCTTTCTTT
-	TRBV29-1	many	TRBJ2-7	CSVEEFGTGIHF	-
TRBD1	TRBV29-1	many	TRBJ2-2	CSVDAGTGGELFF	TGCAGCGTTGACGCCGGGACAGGGGGGGAGCTGTTTTTT
-	TRBV19	-	TRBJ1-5	CASSRQSDGNQPQHF	TGTGCCAGTAGTCGACAGTCGGATGGCAATCAGCCCCAGCATTTT
TRBD1	TRBV28	-	TRBJ2-7	CASRGTGGPRPYEQYF	TGTGCCAGCAGAGGGACAGGGGGGCCCCGGCCCTACGAGCAGTACTTC
-	TRBV10-3	many	TRBJ2-2	CAISDFGGGASAGELFF	TGTGCCATCAGTGACTTCGGTGGGGGGGCATCGGCCGGGGAGCTGTTTTTT
TRBD1	TRBV6-1	-	TRBJ1-2	CASSEVEGAGGYTF	TGTGCCAGCAGTGAGGTGGAGGGGGCCGGGGGCTACACCTTC
-	TRBV7-2	-	TRBJ2-5	CASSLSLAETQYF	TGTGCCAGCAGCTTGTCTCTAGCTGAGACCCAGTACTTC
-	TRBV28	-	TRBJ2-7	CASSLLAGEQYF	TGTGCCAGCAGTTTACTCGCGGGCGAGCAGTACTTC
-	TRBV6-5	many	TRBJ1-5	CASSLPCCNQPQHF	TGTGCCAGCAGTCTCCCGTGCTGCAATCAGCCCCAGCATTTT
-	TRBV2	many	TRBJ1-3	CASSRTRGNTIYF	TGTGCCAGCAGTCGGACACGTGGAAACACCATATATTTT
TRBD2	TRBV6-1	many	TRBJ2-7	CASSERGDWDEQYF	TGTGCCAGCAGTGAGCGGGGGGACTGGGACGAGCAGTACTTC
-	TRBV28	many	TRBJ1-5	CASSPGDGNQPQHF	TGTGCCAGCAGCCCGGGGGACGGCAATCAGCCCCAGCATTTT
-	TRBV2	many	TRBJ2-7	CASSEAAGYEQYF	TGTGCCAGCAGTGAAGCGGCAGGCTACGAGCAGTACTTC
-	TRBV6-2/TRBV6-3	-	TRBJ2-7	CASSPPGTRVSYEQYF	TGTGCCAGCAGTCCTCCCGGGACTCGAGTTTCCTACGAGCAGTACTTC
-	TRBV6-1	few	TRBJ2-6	CASRQGEGANVLTF	TGTGCCAGCAGACAGGGGGAGGGCGCCAACGTCCTGACTTTC
TRBD1	TRBV6-5	many	TRBJ2-5	CASRGQGAETQYF	TGTGCCAGCAGGGGACAGGGAGCGGAGACCCAGTACTTC
TRBD1	TRBV15	many	TRBJ1-5	CATSRVGQGQPQHF	TGTGCCACCAGCAGAGTGGGACAGGGCCAGCCCCAGCATTTT
-	TRBV20-1	-	TRBJ2-7	CSARDQGKEQYF	TGCAGTGCTAGAGATCAGGGGAAGGAGCAGTACTTC
TRBD1	TRBV27	many	TRBJ1-2	CASRVGGPNYGYTF	TGTGCCAGCAGGGTAGGGGGCCCTAACTATGGCTACACCTTC
-	TRBV6-2/TRBV6-3	many	TRBJ1-1	CASTQWGEAFF	TGTGCCAGCACCCAATGGGGGGAAGCTTTCTTT
-	TRBV7-2	many	TRBJ2-7	CASSSGRSSEQYF	TGTGCCAGCAGTTCGGGACGCTCTAGCGAGCAGTACTTC
TRBD1	TRBV6-2/TRBV6-3	many	TRBJ2-7	CASSYRDSAVLASYEQYF	TGTGCCAGCAGTTACCGGGACAGTGCCGTTTTAGCCTCCTACGAGCAGTACTTC
-	TRBV5-1	many	TRBJ1-2	CASSTRIREGYTF	TGCGCCAGCAGCACGCGGATTAGGGAGGGCTACACCTTC
-	TRBV12-3/TRBV12-4	few	TRBJ1-1	CASTHTPMNTEAFF	TGTGCCAGCACCCATACACCGATGAACACTGAAGCTTTCTTT
TRBD1	TRBV28	many	TRBJ1-2	CASSRGQGGGYTF	TGTGCCAGCAGCAGGGGACAGGGGGGGGGCTACACCTTC
-	TRBV7-3	once	TRBJ2-7	CASSLDRGNSYEQYF	TGTGCCAGCAGCTTAGACCGGGGGAACTCCTACGAGCAGTACTTC
-	TRBV2	many	TRBJ2-7	CASIIDPWSSYEQYF	TGTGCCAGCATTATAGACCCTTGGAGCTCCTACGAGCAGTACTTC
TRBD1	TRBV28	few	TRBJ2-7	CASSDRAGEQYF	TGTGCCAGCAGCGACAGGGCTGGCGAGCAGTACTTC
TRBD1	TRBV6-1	-	TRBJ2-7	CASSPTGGSEQYF	TGTGCCAGCAGTCCCACAGGGGGCAGTGAGCAGTACTTC
-	TRBV6-1	-	TRBJ2-7	CASSGAGALVDEQYF	TGTGCCAGCAGTGGGGCAGGGGCACTAGTTGACGAGCAGTACTTC
TRBD2	TRBV6-2/TRBV6-3	-	TRBJ2-7	CASSYGTSGSPYYEQYF	TGTGCCAGCAGTTACGGGACTAGCGGGAGCCCCTACTACGAGCAGTACTTC
TRBD2	TRBV19	many	TRBJ2-4	CASSTSGSTAKNIQYF	TGTGCCAGTAGTACGAGCGGGAGTACCGCCAAAAACATTCAGTACTTC
TRBD1	TRBV28	-	TRBJ1-6	CASRYRGRGYNSPLHF	TGTGCCAGCAGGTACAGGGGAAGGGGTTATAATTCACCCCTCCACTTT
-	TRBV10-3	many	TRBJ1-6	CAISEQGLVGSPLHF	TGTGCCATCAGTGAACAGGGTCTGGTGGGTTCACCCCTCCACTTT
-	TRBV12-3/TRBV12-4	-	TRBJ2-5	CASSLVDMGTQYF	TGTGCCAGCAGTTTGGTGGACATGGGGACCCAGTACTTC
TRBD1	TRBV12-3/TRBV12-4	-	TRBJ2-4	CASSYWGQGTSIQYF	TGTGCCAGCAGTTACTGGGGACAGGGAACAAGCATTCAGTACTTC
-	TRBV10-3	many	TRBJ2-2	CAISENAGELFF	TGTGCCATCAGTGAGAACGCCGGGGAGCTGTTTTTT
-	TRBV28	-	TRBJ2-7	CASSPPGASYEQYF	TGTGCCAGCAGTCCTCCCGGGGCTTCGTACGAGCAGTACTTC
-	TRBV7-2	many	TRBJ2-5	CASRASADGRTQYF	TGTGCCAGTAGAGCCTCTGCGGATGGTCGGACCCAGTACTTC
-	TRBV28	many	TRBJ2-6	CASSLWGSGANVLTF	TGTGCCAGCAGTTTATGGGGATCTGGGGCCAACGTCCTGACTTTC
TRBD1	TRBV29-1	few	TRBJ2-7	CSVGDSNYEQYF	TGCAGCGTGGGGGACAGTAATTACGAGCAGTACTTC
TRBD1	TRBV20-1	-	TRBJ1-6	CSARGQGAPQPYNSPLHF	TGCAGTGCTAGAGGCCAGGGGGCTCCCCAACCCTATAATTCACCCCTCCACTTT
-	TRBV25-1	many	TRBJ2-7	CASSGMYEQYF	TGTGCCAGCAGTGGAATGTACGAGCAGTACTTC